This T cell receptor beta chain derives from a study of immune characteristics of hereditary and idiopathic chronic pancreatitis. Findings of the study overall: Gene families like TRBV10, TRBV19, TRBV23 and TRBV5 were used differently between subtypes.

The assay was immunoSEQ multiplex PCR, and TCRdb's table has in-frame clones only and misses some. Among 1,500 to 2,000 clones listed, roughly 80% were seen once. Remarks on this clone: Its specificity is not known.

This CDR3 contains 15 residues. The V end was cut by 4 bases, the J end by 6 bases, with 18 bases between. Germline loops: CDR1 SGHTA, CDR2 FQGNSA. The pancreas tissue came from patients undergoing total pancreatectomy with islet autotransplantation. TCR beta sequencing used genomic DNA from unsorted bulk pancreas tissue. The chain is built from TRBV7-2 and TRBJ1-1, with D perhaps matching TRBD1 (6 bases). The receptor's source is a human donor with chronic pancreatitis. The specimen sequenced was pancreas tissue with hereditary chronic pancreatitis. The CDR3 reads CASSSTSRGVSEAFF. The DNA for the CDR3 is TGTGCCAGCAGCTCAACTTCTAGGGGGGTATCTGAAGCTTTCTTT.